The rows below give T cell receptor beta chains drawn from one sample of a study of shared clonotypes between healthy human individuals. Sequencing used immunoSEQ multiplex PCR; TCRdb keeps in-frame clones, though not all of them. The sample records hundreds of thousands of clones, 73% being singletons. The sample consisted of memory CD4+ T cells sorted from blood. These receptors were collected from a woman in her 30s in good health. The CDR3 runs from the conserved cysteine through the conserved F or W. D genes are given only for firm matches. Clone size, where shown, is once, few, many, or a class for clones that have expanded.

abundance,j_gene,d_gene,v_gene,CDR3aa,CDR3nt
-,TRBJ2-2,TRBD2,TRBV2,CASRTSGGSNTGELFF,TGTGCCAGCAGGACTAGCGGGGGTTCGAACACCGGGGAGCTGTTTTTT
-,TRBJ2-1,-,TRBV19,CASSGSGKQFF,TGTGCCAGTAGTGGGTCCGGGAAGCAGTTCTTC
-,TRBJ2-5,-,TRBV19,CASSISIQETQYF,TGTGCCAGTAGTATATCTATACAAGAGACCCAGTACTTC
-,TRBJ2-1,TRBD2,TRBV28,CASSFETGGSIVNEQFF,TGTGCCAGCAGTTTCGAGACCGGGGGGTCGATAGTGAATGAGCAGTTCTTC
-,TRBJ2-2,-,TRBV28,CASTITTGFGELFF,TGTGCCAGCACTATCACCACGGGGTTCGGGGAGCTGTTTTTT
-,TRBJ2-7,TRBD1,TRBV10-2,CASSRDSPYEQYF,TGCGCCAGCAGCAGGGACAGTCCCTACGAGCAGTACTTC
-,TRBJ1-1,-,TRBV28,CASSLLNTEAFF,TGTGCCAGCAGTTTACTGAACACTGAAGCTTTCTTT
many,TRBJ2-1,-,TRBV5-4,CASSSTAPEYKQFF,TGTGCCAGCAGCTCCACCGCCCCCGAGTACAAGCAGTTCTTC
-,TRBJ1-1,-,TRBV6-5,CAAWRRRMNTEAFF,TGTGCCGCGTGGAGACGGCGAATGAACACTGAAGCTTTCTTT
-,TRBJ1-1,-,TRBV20-1,CTIDGNTEAFF,TGCACCATCGACGGGAACACTGAAGCTTTCTTT
once,TRBJ1-1,TRBD1,TRBV6-6,CASSTPRTGMNTEAFF,TGTGCCAGCAGTACCCCAAGGACAGGAATGAACACTGAAGCTTTCTTT
-,TRBJ1-1,TRBD1,TRBV11-2,CASSLSAGGFTEAFF,TGTGCCAGCAGCTTATCCGCAGGGGGCTTCACTGAAGCTTTCTTT